This TCR beta chain appears in the sequencing data of a study of beta chain features in type 1 diabetes. Study-wide context: What patients shared with healthy donors was a similar profile of age, gender and cell yields.

Expressed TCRB transcripts were sequenced, since all the RNA that had been isolated was reverse transcribed. The repertoire was sequenced with immunoSEQ multiplex PCR; TCRdb's copy has only in-frame clones and lacks some. In the table there are 95,000 to 150,000 clones, roughly 15% of which are singletons. CDR3 size: 11 residues. In germline, CDR1 is SGHAT, CDR2 FQNNGV. Trimming removed 6 bases from V and 2 bases from J, with 4 bases in between. Whole-study findings and limits: It was among patients, rather than healthy donors, that naive, central memory and Treg TCRB repertoires appeared more similar. In every one of the four CD4+ subsets, TCRB CDR3s were moderately but significantly shorter in Type 1 diabetes patients. The question of HLA type influencing TCRB rearrangement was one that remained unresolved here.

This clone was observed a handful of times. The target antigen is unknown. The source material was central memory CD4+ T cells from blood. This clonotype originated in a man aged 30 to 39 with type 1 diabetes. This sequence joins TRBV11-2 and TRBJ2-5; D is ambiguous. The CDR3 sequence is CASRSQETQYF. Here the CDR3 DNA reads TGTGCCAGCAGATCACAAGAGACCCAGTACTTC.